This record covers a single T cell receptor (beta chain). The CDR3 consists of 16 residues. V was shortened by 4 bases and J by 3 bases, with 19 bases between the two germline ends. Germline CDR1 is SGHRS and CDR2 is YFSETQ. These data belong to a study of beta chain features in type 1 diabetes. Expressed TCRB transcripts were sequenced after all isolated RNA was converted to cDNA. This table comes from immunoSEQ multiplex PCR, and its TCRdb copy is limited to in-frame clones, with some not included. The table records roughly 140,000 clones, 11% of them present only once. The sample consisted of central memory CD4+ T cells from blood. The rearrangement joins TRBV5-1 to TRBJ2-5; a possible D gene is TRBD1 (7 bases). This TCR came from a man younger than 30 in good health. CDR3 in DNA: TGCGCCAGCAGCAGAAGACAGGGAGGTAGGGAAGAGACCCAGTACTTC. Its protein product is CASSRRQGGREETQYF. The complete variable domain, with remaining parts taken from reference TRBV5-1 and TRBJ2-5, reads KAGVTQTPRYLIKTRGQQVTLSCSPISGHRSVSWYQQTPGQGLQFLFEYFSETQRNKGNFPGRFSGRQFSNSRSEMNVSTLELGDSALYLCASSRRQGGREETQYFGPGTRLLVL.